Each of the 5 T cell receptor beta chains below was sequenced from the same sample in a study of T cells in Graves' hyperthyroidism and ophthalmopathy. TCR beta CDR3 region amplification was performed from RNA transcripts. The TCR CDR3 was amplified in a first-round RT-PCR using the HTBI primer set. TCRdb reprocessed the multiplex PCR reads with MiXCR, giving one entry per CDR3 protein. The sample holds about 510,000 distinct CDR3 sequences, approximately 15% seen once. The specimen sequenced was blood. All receptors come from a woman between 35 and 50 years old with Graves' hyperthyroidism.

This clonotype was seen only a few times. J is TRBJ1-1 and V is TRBV29-1; 7 bases line up with TRBD1. Trimming removed 3 bases from V and 8 bases from J; junction bases left unmatched: 6. Per germline, CDR1 SQVTM and CDR2 ANQGSEA. This CDR3 is 12 amino acids long. The CDR3 nucleotides are TGCAGCGTTGACAGGGGGTTATCGGAAGCTTTCTTT. As protein: CSVDRGLSEAFF. Using reference TRBV29-1 and TRBJ1-1 for the parts outside the CDR3, the full variable domain is SAVISQKPSRDICQRGTSLTIQCQVDSQVTMMFWYRQQPGQSLTLIATANQGSEATYESGFVIDKFPISRPNLTFSTLTVSNMSPEDSSIYLCSVDRGLSEAFFGQGTRLTVV.

This clonotype was detected many times. The CDR3 DNA reads as TGCAGTGCTAGTAACAGGGAATCTACGAATGAGCAGTTCTTC. Encoded protein: CSASNRESTNEQFF. V usage is TRBV20-1 and J usage is TRBJ2-1, with D possibly matching TRBD1 (6 bases). The V and J ends lost 3 bases and 7 bases respectively, with 16 bases between them. Germline CDR1 reads DFQATT; CDR2 reads SNEGSKA (reference sequence). The CDR3 is 14 amino acids.

This clonotype appeared many times. This rearrangement joins TRBV30 to TRBJ1-4; perhaps TRBD1 as D (5 bases). The V gene lost 4 bases and the J gene lost 8 bases, with 8 bases spanning the gap. The CDR3 loop spans 11 amino acids. CDR1 is GTSNPN and CDR2 is SVGIG in the germline V gene (reference sequence). DNA for the CDR3: TGTGCCTGGACCCCAGGGGAAAAACTGTTTTTT. Translating gives CAWTPGEKLFF. Using reference TRBV30 and TRBJ1-4 for the parts outside the CDR3, the full variable domain is SQTIHQWPATLVQPVGSPLSLECTVEGTSNPNLYWYRQAAGRGLQLLFYSVGIGQISSEVPQNLSASRPQDRQFILSSKKLLLSDSGFYLCAWTPGEKLFFGSGTQLSVL.

The V call is TRBV6-1, the J call TRBJ2-1, with 12 bases lining up with TRBD2. Germline lookup yields CDR1 MNHNS and CDR2 SASEGT. The ends lost 6 bases at V and 3 bases at J; junction bases unmatched: 9. The CDR3 has 17 residues. DNA of the CDR3: TGTGCCAGCAGGAAAAAACCGACTAGCGGGGGCTACAATGAGCAGTTCTTC. This gives the protein CASRKKPTSGGYNEQFF.

On this clonotype itself: No conserved phenylalanine or tryptophan is present at the end of the CDR3, so a read error is the likely explanation. This chain uses TRBV4-1 with TRBJ1-5, with 7 bases lining up with TRBD1. V shed 0 bases and J 4 bases; nucleotides not matched to a gene: 3. Germline CDR1 reads MGHRA; CDR2 reads YSYEKL. The CDR3 length is 15 residues. Here the CDR3 reads CASSQEDRVNQPQHL. Written as DNA, the CDR3 is TGCGCCAGCAGCCAAGAAGACAGGGTGAATCAGCCCCAGCATCTT.